This TCR beta chain emerged from a study of blood T cell repertoires in COVID-19. Study details: COVID-19 samples, acute and convalescent, were from the United States, Italy and Spain. PBMCs, B-cell-depleted T cells, or T cells were the source of the cDNA or gDNA that made up the material.

Study processing details: Cell counts per sample came from amplifying reference gene primers. Measured with immunoSEQ multiplex PCR; TCRdb has only the in-frame clones, and not every one. V and J calls and clone size are those listed in that table; D and trimming were worked out from the DNA. This table has roughly 100,000 clones, about 90% appearing once. Trimming stripped 1 base from V and 7 bases from J, with 11 bases between. The germline V gene has CDR1 SGHTA and CDR2 FQGNSA. This CDR3 contains 15 residues. The sequence came from a human donor in a cohort sampled during active COVID-19. This sequence joins TRBV7-2 and TRBJ1-6; tentative D call: TRBD1 (6 bases). The sequenced sample consisted of peripheral blood. Written as DNA, the CDR3 is TGTGCCAGCAGCTTAGGGCGGGGGGCCAATTCACCCCTCCACTTT. Its protein product is CASSLGRGANSPLHF.